The clone carrying this TCR beta chain has ten or more counts. Its cognate antigen is unknown. Amplified regions were TCR beta CDR3 sequences from RNA transcripts. A set of HTBI primers served as the primers for a first-round RT-PCR of the TCR CDR3. In TCRdb, the multiplex PCR reads were re-called with MiXCR into one record per CDR3 protein. The data show about 640,000 distinct CDR3 sequences, around 21% seen once. CDR3 length equals 14 residues. Per germline, CDR1 KGHSH and CDR2 LQKENI. After removal of 3 bases from V and 6 bases from J, the junction contained 5 bases not matched to a gene. Fresh peripheral blood, less than 11 ml of it, supplied the PBMCs. These data are taken from a study of T cells in Graves' hyperthyroidism and ophthalmopathy. Study-level points and caveats: Most expanded thyroid clonotypes above 0.001 recurred in blood.

The receptor's source is a man aged 25-45 years with Graves' ophthalmopathy. The sample taken for sequencing was blood. J is TRBJ2-7 and V is TRBV18; 10 bases fit TRBD2. CDR3 region: CASSPGTSAVEQYF. CDR3 bases: TGTGCCAGCTCACCCGGGACTAGCGCGGTCGAGCAGTACTTC.